A single T cell receptor beta chain is shown here with its context. Antigen: not known. The data were obtained in a study of T cell clones after liver transplantation. Study details: Apart from three HCV-positive recipients, transplants were for non-autoimmune, non-viral reasons. Patients counted as tolerant after at least one year off all immunosuppression, enzymes not exceeding twice normal. Study-level findings and limits: Donor-reactive sequences fell more than third party-reactive ones, suggesting partial deletion.

Only in-frame clones appear in the TCRdb table, and some are missing; sequencing was by immunoSEQ multiplex PCR. The table lists about 24,000 clones, roughly 69% of them singletons. V lost 4 bases and J 4 bases, leaving 13 bases between the germline ends. Germline values: CDR1 WSHSY, CDR2 SAAADI. The CDR3 totals 14 residues. The sequences come from CD4+ T cells from blood, collected before liver transplant. The chain couples TRBV10-2 to TRBJ2-5; D is undetermined. The receptor's source is a human donor who received a liver transplant. The chain's CDR3 is CASSVRGFGETQYF. In DNA, the CDR3 is TGCGCCAGCAGTGTGAGAGGTTTCGGAGAGACCCAGTACTTC.